Listed below are T cell receptor beta chains from one sample, sequenced in a study of regulatory T cells in long-lasting Graves disease. A single record per CDR3 protein comes from TCRdb applying MiXCR to the multiplex PCR reads. The data contain 360,000 or so distinct CDR3 sequences, approximately 12% of them singletons. These data were likewise used in another study, on T cells in Graves' hyperthyroidism and ophthalmopathy.

The source was peripheral blood mononuclear cells (PBMCs), collected at new diagnosis, from a patient treated with antithyroid drugs. Receptors originate from a woman between 18 and 30 years old with Graves disease. CDR3s leave out the opening cysteine and the closing phenylalanine or tryptophan.

V gene,CDR3 protein
TRBV28,ASSGVGGPEQY
TRBV20-1,SARAQGDTDTQY
TRBV7-9,ASSHNRGRPSGANVLT
TRBV12-5,ASGAGPDNEQF
TRBV7-9,ASSKTSGSDTQY
TRBV7-2,ASSLGDEQF
TRBV7-9,ASTMARGNEKLF
TRBV5-1,ASSLIRDYGYT
TRBV6-1,ASSTSQEQF
TRBV6-2/TRBV6-3,ASSYWDRGNEQF
TRBV25-1,ASSEYSPLAGGYNEQF
TRBV20-1,SAPSLADYEQY
TRBV19,ASSIFGVSGNTIY
TRBV9,ASSVGWLLNEQL
TRBV9,ASSVESGSSYEQY
TRBV29-1,SVDWSSYNEQF
TRBV10-3,AISVDRGPVRDYGYT
TRBV18,ASSPEHEAF
TRBV5-5,ASSLFPGVSNQPQH
TRBV12-5,ASARASDNEQF
TRBV19,ASSTLQGQRNQPQH